The 22 T cell receptor beta chains reported below all come from one sample, sequenced in a study of CD8 T cells in ankylosing spondylitis. From the 5' RACE reads, TCRdb called clonotypes with MiXCR, one entry per CDR3 protein. The sample has 200,000 to 250,000 distinct CDR3 sequences, roughly a tenth seen once. What was sequenced was blood, either unsorted or a sorted T cell fraction (not recorded which). The origin of the receptors is a male donor with ankylosing spondylitis or in good health (not recorded which).

The table lists this clonotype with many counts. The V call is TRBV6-1, the J call TRBJ2-4, with D perhaps TRBD2 (6 bases). CDR3 length: 15 amino acids. With 7 bases removed from V and 0 bases from J, the gap between germline ends came to 13 bases. Germline V gives CDR1 MNHNS, CDR2 SASEGT. The CDR3 sequence: CASTGDSVAKNIQYF. CDR3 nucleotides: TGTGCCAGCACGGGGGACTCCGTAGCCAAAAACATTCAGTACTTC.

This clonotype appeared many times. The gene calls are TRBV5-1 and TRBJ2-7; D remains unclear. Germline CDR1 reads SGHRS; CDR2 reads YFSETQ. Trimming removed 1 base at V and 5 bases at J, with 10 bases between. The CDR3 is made up of 13 amino acids. CDR3 residues: CASSLPSSNEQYF. DNA for the CDR3: TGCGCCAGCAGCTTGCCCTCTTCGAACGAGCAGTACTTC.

This clonotype was found a few times. CDR3 sequence: CASSEWELAPSTDTQYF. The CDR3 region has the DNA TGTGCCAGCAGTGAATGGGAGCTAGCGCCTAGCACAGATACGCAGTATTTT. J is TRBJ2-3 and V is TRBV2, with D perhaps TRBD2 (6 bases). Germline assignment: CDR1 SNHLY and CDR2 FYNNEI. This CDR3 spans 17 amino acids. The V gene lost 2 bases and the J gene lost 0 bases, with 15 bases spanning the gap.

This clonotype showed up just a few times. V is TRBV6-5 and J is TRBJ2-7; 7 bases line up with TRBD1. Germline CDR1 MNHEY, CDR2 SVGAGI. Losses at the gene ends were 2 bases for V and 2 bases for J; bases not matched to a gene: 3. There are 14 residues in the CDR3. This CDR3 reads CASSYGTATYEQYF. DNA for the CDR3: TGTGCCAGCAGTTACGGGACAGCTACCTACGAGCAGTACTTC.

V gene TRBV5-1 combines with J gene TRBJ2-6, with a weak D call TRBD2 (5 bases). The CDR3 has 22 residues. Germline CDR1 and CDR2: SGHRS and YFSETQ. Deletions cut 2 bases from V and 1 base from J, with 28 bases between. The CDR3 DNA is TGCGCCAGCAGCTTTTTCGTCTATCCCCCCGGGAACCTCCATTCTGGGGCCAACGTCCTGACTTTC. Translated, it gives CASSFFVYPPGNLHSGANVLTF.

This clonotype was observed at least ten times. The rearrangement joins TRBV3-1 to TRBJ1-5, with TRBD1 identical over 7 bases. Trimming took 3 bases from V and 3 from J; bases not matched to a gene: 5. This CDR3 is built from 15 residues. Germline V gene sequence: CDR1 LGHDT, CDR2 YNNKEL (reference sequence). CDR3 amino acids: CASSQGQRFNQPQHF. The CDR3 coding sequence is TGTGCCAGCAGCCAGGGACAGAGGTTCAATCAGCCCCAGCATTTT.

J is TRBJ1-2 and V is TRBV2; possible D gene TRBD1, 5 bases. The CDR3 extends over 11 amino acids. Germline CDR1 SNHLY, CDR2 FYNNEI. Deletions cut 3 bases from V and 7 bases from J, with 6 bases between. CDR3 nucleotide sequence: TGTGCCAGCAGTGAGGGGCCTGGCTACACCTTC. Protein product: CASSEGPGYTF.

In this sample, this clonotype turned up a few times. This rearrangement joins TRBV20-1 to TRBJ2-1; 11 positions match TRBD2. Germline CDR1 DFQATT, CDR2 SNEGSKA (reference sequence). Germline trimming cut 0 bases from V and 4 bases from J; bases unmatched to any gene: 5. The CDR3 sequence is 16 residues long. The CDR3 spells CSARDLLAGGYNEQFF. The CDR3 DNA is TGCAGTGCTAGAGATCTCTTAGCGGGAGGGTACAATGAGCAGTTCTTC.

The chain uses TRBV30 and TRBJ2-2; D is uncertain. Germline values: CDR1 GTSNPN, CDR2 SVGIG (reference sequence). V dropped 4 bases and J dropped 9 bases, with 12 bases sitting between them. CDR3 length: 12 amino acids. The chain's CDR3 is CAWTEENRELFF. CDR3 coding DNA: TGTGCCTGGACTGAGGAAAATAGGGAGCTGTTTTTT.

This clonotype has ten or more counts. The chain couples TRBV5-1 to TRBJ1-6; D ambiguous. The germline V and J ends were trimmed by 0 bases and 6 bases, with 10 bases remaining between them. CDR1 SGHRS and CDR2 YFSETQ come from the germline V gene. The length of the CDR3 is 15 residues. CDR3 DNA: TGCGCCAGCAGCTTGGGGCAGACTCTTAATTCACCCCTCCACTTT. Protein sequence: CASSLGQTLNSPLHF.

This clonotype was seen at least ten times. The CDR3 DNA reads as TGCAGTGCTAACGAAGGGACTAGCGGGCAAAAAGAGACCCAGTACTTC. Amino acids: CSANEGTSGQKETQYF. V gene TRBV20-1 combines with J gene TRBJ2-5; the match to TRBD2 covers 12 bases. V lost 4 bases to trimming and J lost 3 bases; unmatched junction nucleotides: 9. CDR1 DFQATT and CDR2 SNEGSKA come from the germline V gene (reference sequence). The CDR3 consists of 16 residues.

This clonotype was detected ten times or more. This rearrangement joins TRBV28 to TRBJ1-5; D uncertain. The length of the CDR3 is 14 residues. Trimming removed 3 bases at V and 5 bases at J, with 11 bases between. CDR1 and CDR2 (germline): MDHEN, SYDVKM. DNA for the CDR3: TGTGCCAGCAGTTTTCTTACTGTCGATCAGCCCCAGCATTTT. Protein product: CASSFLTVDQPQHF.

The chain combines TRBV3-1 with TRBJ2-4; 9 positions match TRBD2. Germline trimming cut 3 bases from V and 0 bases from J; bases unmatched to any gene: 3. Germline lookup yields CDR1 LGHDT and CDR2 YNNKEL (reference sequence). CDR3 length: 16 residues. This CDR3 reads CASSQLAGLAKNIQYF. Here the CDR3 DNA reads TGTGCCAGCAGCCAGCTAGCGGGGCTAGCCAAAAACATTCAGTACTTC.

This clonotype was seen ten or more times. CDR3 nucleotide sequence: TGTGCCAGCGGCCTGACAGGGGTCACAGATACGCAGTATTTT. This encodes CASGLTGVTDTQYF. J is TRBJ2-3 and V is TRBV27; 8 nucleotides agree with TRBD1. V trimming: 8 bases; J trimming: 2 bases; junction bases outside the gene matches: 6. The CDR3 length is 14 residues. Per the germline V gene, CDR1 is MNHEY and CDR2 is SMNVEV (reference sequence).

This clonotype occurred many times. Written as DNA, the CDR3 is TGTGCCAGCAGTTACTCGGGACCTTACCCGGCCCGGACCGGGGAGCTGTTTTTT. Translated: CASSYSGPYPARTGELFF. This sequence joins TRBV6-5 and TRBJ2-2; D may be TRBD1 or TRBD2 (5 bases each). The CDR3 consists of 18 residues. V was shortened by 0 bases and J by 5 bases, with 19 bases between the two germline ends. From germline, CDR1 is MNHEY and CDR2 SVGAGI.

This clonotype has just a few counts. The rearrangement joins TRBV27 to TRBJ1-1, with D maybe TRBD1 (6 bases). The V gene's germline CDR1 is MNHEY and CDR2 SMNVEV (reference sequence). The ends were cut back, 4 bases at V and 5 bases at J, with 11 bases in the middle. There are 13 residues in the CDR3. The CDR3 is CASSWGHNTEAFF. In DNA, the CDR3 is TGTGCCAGCAGTTGGGGGCACAATACTGAAGCTTTCTTT.

A few counts support this clonotype. The rearrangement uses TRBV29-1 and TRBJ2-1, with D hard to call. Germline CDR1 is SQVTM and CDR2 is ANQGSEA. The CDR3 is 12 residues long. V was pared by 4 bases and J by 3 bases, with 7 bases between. CDR3 sequence: CSVVEYYNEQFF. CDR3 DNA: TGCAGCGTTGTAGAGTACTACAATGAGCAGTTCTTC.

CDR3 coding DNA: TGTGCCAGCAGCTTGGGAATCATGACTAGCGGGACACCGAACACCGGGGAGCTGTTTTTT. Its translation: CASSLGIMTSGTPNTGELFF. The rearrangement uses TRBV11-1 and TRBJ2-2, with 11 bases fitting TRBD2. The CDR3 has 20 amino acids. CDR1 SGHAT and CDR2 FQDESV come from the germline V gene (reference sequence). Trimming removed 3 bases from V and 0 bases from J; junction bases left unmatched: 12.

This clonotype was recorded many times. The rearrangement uses TRBV12-3 or TRBV12-4 and TRBJ2-3, with TRBD2 matching 7 bases. V shed 6 bases and J 0 bases; nucleotides not matched to a gene: 15. The CDR3 is 18 residues long. CDR3 in DNA: TGTGCCAGCAGCTCCTCGTACTGGGGGGGTCCAAGCACAGATACGCAGTATTTT. Translated, it gives CASSSSYWGGPSTDTQYF.

The V call is TRBV27, the J call TRBJ1-1; 8 bases are a match to TRBD1. CDR3 size: 15 residues. The V gene end was trimmed by 5 bases and the J gene end by 0 bases; junction bases not matched to a gene: 5. Germline CDR1 is MNHEY and CDR2 is SMNVEV (reference sequence). For the CDR3, the DNA is TGTGCCAGCAGTCCTAGGGACAGGCTGAACACTGAAGCTTTCTTT. Amino acids: CASSPRDRLNTEAFF.

This clonotype has at least ten counts. V usage is TRBV7-8 and J usage is TRBJ2-2; 7 bases align to TRBD2. Germline assignment: CDR1 SGHVS and CDR2 FQNEAQ. J gave up 3 bases and V 5 bases, and 6 bases lay outside the gene matches. CDR3 length: 15 residues. CDR3 nucleotide sequence: TGTGCCAGCAGCCCGACTAGCCGGGACACCGGGGAGCTGTTTTTT. As protein: CASSPTSRDTGELFF.

There are many counts of this clonotype. CDR3 sequence: CASSFDRSYTEAFF. DNA of the CDR3: TGTGCCAGCAGTTTTGACAGGAGCTACACTGAAGCTTTCTTT. The chain carries TRBV27 and TRBJ1-1; D possibly corresponds to TRBD1 (6 bases). V shed 3 bases and J shed 3 bases, with 11 bases lying between them. The CDR3 is 14 amino acids. Germline CDR1 is MNHEY and CDR2 is SMNVEV (reference sequence).